The clone carrying this T cell receptor (beta chain) was detected many times. 5'RACE employing 10-nucleotide random UMIs yielded the cDNA. TCRdb re-analysed the 5' RACE reads in MiXCR, keeping a single row per CDR3 protein. The sample carries some 10,000 distinct CDR3 sequences, approximately 21% recorded once. The data belong to a study of neurological immune-mediated disorders. The V end was cut by 2 bases, the J end by 3 bases, with 14 bases between. Germline lookup yields CDR1 SGHTA and CDR2 FQGNSA. The CDR3 has 15 amino acids. The sequenced sample was CD8+ T cells from blood. The TCR was taken from a woman aged 60-75 years with HTLV-1-associated myelopathy (HAM/TSP). This chain connects TRBV7-2 to TRBJ2-7, with a weak D call TRBD1 (5 bases). CDR3 sequence: CASSLWGSLNYEQYF. In nucleotides, the CDR3 is TGTGCCAGCAGCTTATGGGGCAGCCTGAACTACGAGCAGTACTTC.